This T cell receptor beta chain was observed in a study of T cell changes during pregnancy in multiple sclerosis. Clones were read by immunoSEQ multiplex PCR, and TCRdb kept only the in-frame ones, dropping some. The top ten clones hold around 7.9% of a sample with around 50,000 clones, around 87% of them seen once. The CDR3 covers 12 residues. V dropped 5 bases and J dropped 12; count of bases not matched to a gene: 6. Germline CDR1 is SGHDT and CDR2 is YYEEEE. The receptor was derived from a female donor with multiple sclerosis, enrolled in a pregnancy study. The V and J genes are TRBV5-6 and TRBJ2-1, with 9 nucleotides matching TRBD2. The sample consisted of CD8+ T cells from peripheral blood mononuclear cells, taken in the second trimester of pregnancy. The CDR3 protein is CASSNSGGRQFF. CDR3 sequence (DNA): TGTGCCAGCAGTAATAGCGGGGGCAGGCAGTTCTTC. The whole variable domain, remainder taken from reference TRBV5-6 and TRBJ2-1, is DAGVTQSPTHLIKTRGQQVTLRCSPKSGHDTVSWYQQALGQGPQFIFQYYEEEERQRGNFPDRFSGHQFPNYSSELNVNALLLGDSALYLCASSNSGGRQFFGPGTRLTVL.